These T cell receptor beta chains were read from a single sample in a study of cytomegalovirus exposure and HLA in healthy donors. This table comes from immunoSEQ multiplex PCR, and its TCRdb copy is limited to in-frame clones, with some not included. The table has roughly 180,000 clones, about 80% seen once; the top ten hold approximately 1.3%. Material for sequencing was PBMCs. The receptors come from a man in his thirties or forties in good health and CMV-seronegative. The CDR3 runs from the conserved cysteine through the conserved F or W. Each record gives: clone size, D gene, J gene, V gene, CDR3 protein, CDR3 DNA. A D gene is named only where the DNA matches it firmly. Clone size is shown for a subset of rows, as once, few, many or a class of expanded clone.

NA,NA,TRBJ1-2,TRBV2,CASSEALPKSSYGYTF,TGTGCCAGCAGTGAAGCGCTTCCTAAGTCGAGCTATGGCTACACCTTC
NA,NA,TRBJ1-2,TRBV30,CAWSVDWGNSYTF,TGTGCCTGGAGTGTAGACTGGGGCAACAGCTACACCTTC
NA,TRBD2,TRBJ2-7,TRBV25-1,CASSAREDPYEQYF,TGTGCCAGCAGCGCGCGGGAGGATCCCTACGAGCAGTACTTC
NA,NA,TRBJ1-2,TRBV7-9,CASSLGSTGRANYGYTF,TGTGCCAGCAGCTTAGGGTCCACAGGGCGTGCTAACTATGGCTACACCTTC
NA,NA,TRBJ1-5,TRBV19,CASSTQTGRGQPQHF,TGTGCCAGTAGTACCCAGACAGGTAGAGGCCAGCCCCAGCATTTT
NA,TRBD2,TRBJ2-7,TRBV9,CASSVQAGGPLEQYF,TGTGCCAGCAGCGTACAAGCGGGAGGTCCCCTCGAGCAGTACTTC
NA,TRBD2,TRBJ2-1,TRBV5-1,CASSTSGAGSNEQFF,TGCGCCAGCAGCACTAGCGGCGCCGGGAGCAATGAGCAGTTCTTC
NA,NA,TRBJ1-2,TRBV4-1,CASSQEFGFAGIFGYTF,TGCGCCAGCAGCCAAGAGTTTGGGTTTGCAGGTATTTTCGGCTACACCTTC
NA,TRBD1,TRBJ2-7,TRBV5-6,CASSEGDRVFYEQYF,TGTGCCAGCAGCGAAGGGGACAGGGTGTTTTACGAGCAGTACTTC
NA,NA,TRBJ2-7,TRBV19,CASRLSQGYEQYF,TGTGCCAGTAGATTATCACAGGGTTACGAGCAGTACTTC
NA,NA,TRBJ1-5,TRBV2,CASKRGNQPQHF,TGTGCCAGCAAGAGAGGGAACCAGCCCCAGCATTTT
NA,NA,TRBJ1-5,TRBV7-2,CASSLRETQSNQPQHF,TGTGCCAGCAGCTTACGAGAAACACAGAGCAATCAGCCCCAGCATTTT
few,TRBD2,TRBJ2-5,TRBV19,CASSGTSGRAETQYF,TGTGCCAGTAGCGGGACTAGCGGGAGGGCAGAGACCCAGTACTTC
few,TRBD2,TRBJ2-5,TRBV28,CASSGLAGLETQYF,TGTGCCAGCAGCGGACTAGCGGGGCTAGAGACCCAGTACTTC
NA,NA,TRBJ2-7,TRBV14,CASSPQTGSSYEQYF,TGTGCCAGCAGCCCCCAAACGGGGAGCTCCTACGAGCAGTACTTC
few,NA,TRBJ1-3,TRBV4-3,CASSQEYISGNTIYF,TGCGCCAGCAGCCAAGAATACATTTCTGGAAACACCATATATTTT
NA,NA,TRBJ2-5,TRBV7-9,CATFRGLQETQYF,TGTGCCACCTTCAGAGGGCTCCAAGAGACCCAGTACTTC
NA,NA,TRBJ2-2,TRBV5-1,CASNGGGAGELFF,TGCGCCAGCAACGGAGGAGGGGCCGGGGAGCTGTTTTTT
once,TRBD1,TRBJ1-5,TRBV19,CASSMDNLSGQWNQPQHF,TGTGCCAGTAGTATGGACAACCTTTCGGGACAGTGGAATCAGCCCCAGCATTTT
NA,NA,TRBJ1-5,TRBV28,CASSLGRVQPQHF,TGTGCCAGCAGTTTAGGGAGGGTTCAGCCCCAGCATTTT
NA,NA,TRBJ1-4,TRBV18,CASSRQISTNEKLFF,TGTGCCAGCTCGAGACAGATATCAACTAATGAAAAACTGTTTTTT
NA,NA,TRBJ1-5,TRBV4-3,CASSQGIGINQPQHF,TGCGCCAGCAGCCAAGGCATCGGTATCAATCAGCCCCAGCATTTT
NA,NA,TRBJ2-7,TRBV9,CASSVGGPAYEQYF,TGTGCCAGCAGCGTGGGGGGACCGGCCTACGAGCAGTACTTC
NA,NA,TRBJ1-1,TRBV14,CASSPQLTEAFF,TGTGCCAGCAGCCCACAGCTGACTGAAGCTTTCTTT
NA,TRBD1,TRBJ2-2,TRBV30,CAWSNRRQGLVPNTGELFF,TGTGCCTGGAGTAACCGGAGACAGGGGTTGGTACCTAACACCGGGGAGCTGTTTTTT
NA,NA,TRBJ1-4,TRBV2,CASRLDRPTNEKLFF,TGTGCCAGCAGGCTCGACAGGCCAACTAATGAAAAACTGTTTTTT
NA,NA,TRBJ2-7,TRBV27,CASSSPTKYYEQYF,TGTGCCAGCAGTTCCCCGACTAAATACTACGAGCAGTACTTC
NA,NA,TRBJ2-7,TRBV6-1,CASTPSFHEQYF,TGTGCCAGCACCCCCAGTTTCCACGAGCAGTACTTC